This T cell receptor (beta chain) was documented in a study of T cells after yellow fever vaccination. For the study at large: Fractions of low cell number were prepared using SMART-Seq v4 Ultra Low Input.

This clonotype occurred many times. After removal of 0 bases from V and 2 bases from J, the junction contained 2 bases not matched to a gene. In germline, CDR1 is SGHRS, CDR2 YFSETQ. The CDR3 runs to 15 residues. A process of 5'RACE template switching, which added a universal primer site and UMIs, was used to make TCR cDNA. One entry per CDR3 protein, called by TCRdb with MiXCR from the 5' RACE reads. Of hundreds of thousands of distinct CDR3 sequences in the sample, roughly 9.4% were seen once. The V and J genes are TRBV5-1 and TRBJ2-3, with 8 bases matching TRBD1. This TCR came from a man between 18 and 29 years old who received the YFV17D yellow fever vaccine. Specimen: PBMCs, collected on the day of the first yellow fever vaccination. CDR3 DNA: TGCGCCAGCAGCTTGGGGGGACAGGTCACAGATACGCAGTATTTT. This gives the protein CASSLGGQVTDTQYF.